The table lists the clone carrying this T cell receptor (beta chain) with a few counts. What it recognizes is unknown. Time point specified: patch test 2, 6 weeks after DPC sensitization. Indicated treatment: therapeutic diphenylcyclopropenone sensitization with weekly scalp DPC. Germline V CDR1 and CDR2: MDHEN, SYDVKM. The V and J ends lost 7 bases and 0 bases, in that order; junction bases with no gene match: 8. This CDR3 spans 16 amino acids. This sample stems from a study of human T cells and chemical hapten exposure. Study-wide results and caveats: While controls formed fewer of them, expanded TCRs formed significantly more large CDR3 similarity clusters. TCRs exceeding a frequency of 1 in 1000 stayed unchanged under DPC sensitization.

The library attached unique molecular identifiers to individual cDNA molecules. TCRdb re-derived calls from the RACE reads in MiXCR, one entry per CDR3 protein. The sample lists approximately 120,000 distinct CDR3 sequences; roughly 9% were seen once. The material sequenced was whole blood, taken in connection with sensitization to the hapten diphenylcyclopropenone (DPC). The sequence derives from a woman between 40 and 50 years old with alopecia areata. Some clones in this sample may be carry-over from other donors' samples. The chain is built from TRBV28 and TRBJ2-4; TRBD1 matches 8 bases. CDR3 in amino acids: CASTLEQGGAKNIQYF. The CDR3 DNA reads as TGTGCCAGCACCCTCGAACAGGGGGGAGCCAAAAACATTCAGTACTTC.